The present T cell receptor (beta chain) was sequenced within a study of Ad26.COV2.S vaccination and SARS-CoV-2 variants. Sample treatment: approximately 18 received Ad26.COV2.S at low or high dose, single or two shots; roughly five received placebo; per-sample allocation not given. Sample collection was performed on day 63 after the first vaccine or placebo injection. The donor's status was that of an adult aged 18-55 years in Boston. Libraries were prepared by immunoSEQ multiplex PCR; TCRdb keeps only in-frame clonotypes and omits some of them. The sample comprises 300,000 to 350,000 clones, approximately 80% of which are singletons, and approximately 2.1% rests with the top ten. Trimming took 0 bases from V and 0 from J; bases not matched to a gene: 4. CDR1 and CDR2 (germline): LGHNA, YNFKEQ. The CDR3 consists of 18 residues.

This sequence was found in a person aged 18 to 65 who received the Ad26.COV2.S COVID-19 vaccine or a placebo. The sample was peripheral blood, taken in a trial of Ad26.COV2.S vaccine versus placebo. This chain joins TRBV4-2 and TRBJ2-6, with 8 bases matching TRBD1. CDR3 amino acids: CASSQDWDRNSGANVLTF. The CDR3 DNA sequence: TGTGCCAGCAGCCAAGACTGGGACAGGAACTCTGGGGCCAACGTCCTGACTTTC.